The source of this TCR beta chain is a study of human T cells and chemical hapten exposure. On the study more broadly: 2% DPC applied to an approximately 2 cm by approximately 2 cm arm area sensitized donors. Each patch test put 0.01% DPC on the upper back, and results were read at 6 days.

This clonotype was recorded many times. Germline V CDR1 and CDR2: SQVTM, ANQGSEA. The length of the CDR3 is 12 residues. Trimming removed 5 bases from V and 7 bases from J, with 11 bases in between. Noted time point: patch test 2, 6 weeks after DPC sensitization. Treatment specified: therapeutic diphenylcyclopropenone sensitization with weekly scalp DPC. Staff drew blood before applying each patch test. TCRdb used MiXCR to reprocess the RACE reads, holding one entry per CDR3 protein. The sample holds roughly 150,000 distinct CDR3 sequences; 12% are singletons and the top ten take about 1.3%. The clonotype comes from a woman aged 45 to 65 with alopecia areata. Some clones in this sample may be carry-over from other donors' samples. Sequenced here: whole blood, sampled in connection with sensitization to the hapten diphenylcyclopropenone (DPC). The chain has TRBV29-1 and TRBJ2-2; D not certain. In DNA form, the CDR3 reads TGCAGCGTTCGGCGGTCTAGCGGGGAGCTGTTTTTT. Its translation: CSVRRSSGELFF.